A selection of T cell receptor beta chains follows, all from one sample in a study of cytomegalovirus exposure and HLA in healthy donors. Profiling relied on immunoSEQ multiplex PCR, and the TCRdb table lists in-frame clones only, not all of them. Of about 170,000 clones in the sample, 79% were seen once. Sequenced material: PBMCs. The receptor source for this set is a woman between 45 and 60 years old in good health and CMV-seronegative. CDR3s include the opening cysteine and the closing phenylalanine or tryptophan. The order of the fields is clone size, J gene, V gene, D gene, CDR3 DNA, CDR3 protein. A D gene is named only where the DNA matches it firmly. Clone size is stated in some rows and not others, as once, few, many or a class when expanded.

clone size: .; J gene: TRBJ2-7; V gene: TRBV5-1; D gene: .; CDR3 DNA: TGCGCCAGCAGCTTGGCCAGCCTTGCCGACTCGGAGTACTTC; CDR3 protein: CASSLASLADSEYF
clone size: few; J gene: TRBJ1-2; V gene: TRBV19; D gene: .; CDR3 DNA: TGTGCCAGTAGTATCGGGACTGGCGGCTACACCTTC; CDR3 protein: CASSIGTGGYTF
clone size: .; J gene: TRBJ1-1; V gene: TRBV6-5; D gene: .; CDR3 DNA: TGTGCCAGCAGTTATCGACAGAATGAAGCTTTCTTT; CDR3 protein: CASSYRQNEAFF
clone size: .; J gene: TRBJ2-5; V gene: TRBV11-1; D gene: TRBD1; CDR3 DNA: TGTGCCAGCAGCACCGACAGGGGGCTGGAGACCCAGTACTTC; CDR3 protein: CASSTDRGLETQYF
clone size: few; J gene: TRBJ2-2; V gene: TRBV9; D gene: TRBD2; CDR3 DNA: TGTGCCAGCAGCGTACTAGCGGGGGCCACGAACACCGGGGAGCTGTTTTTT; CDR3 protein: CASSVLAGATNTGELFF
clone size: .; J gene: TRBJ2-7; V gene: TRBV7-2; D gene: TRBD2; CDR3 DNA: TGTGCCAGCAGCCCAGACATCGTTTTCGGGACTAAGGGCTATTACGAGCAGTACTTC; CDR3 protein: CASSPDIVFGTKGYYEQYF
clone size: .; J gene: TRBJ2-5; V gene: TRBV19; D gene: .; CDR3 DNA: TGTGCCAGTAGAAAACCGGGGGGCCGGGAGACCCAGTACTTC; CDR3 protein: CASRKPGGRETQYF
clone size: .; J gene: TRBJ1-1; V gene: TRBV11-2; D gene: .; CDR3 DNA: TGTGCCAGCAGCGTATTCCTCAGGGGAAATGAAGCTTTCTTT; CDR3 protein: CASSVFLRGNEAFF
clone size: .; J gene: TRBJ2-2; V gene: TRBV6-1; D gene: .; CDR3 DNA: TGTGCCAGCTCGGCAGGGCGATTCACCGGGGAGCTGTTTTTT; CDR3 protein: CASSAGRFTGELFF
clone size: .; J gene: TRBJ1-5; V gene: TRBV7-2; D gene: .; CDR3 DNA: TGTGCCAGCAGCTTAGGAAGAGGAGGTCAGCCCCAGCATTTT; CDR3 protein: CASSLGRGGQPQHF
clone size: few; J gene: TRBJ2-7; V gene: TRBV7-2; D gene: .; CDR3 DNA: TGTGCCAGCAGCCCGACAACAGGTTCCAAGCAGTACTTC; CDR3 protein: CASSPTTGSKQYF
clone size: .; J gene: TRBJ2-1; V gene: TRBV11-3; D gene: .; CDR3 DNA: TGTGCCAGCAGCCCCGACAGTAATGAGCAGTTCTTC; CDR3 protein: CASSPDSNEQFF
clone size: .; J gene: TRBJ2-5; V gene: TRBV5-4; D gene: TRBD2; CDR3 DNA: TGTGCCAGCAGCTTGGAACTAGCGGGACAGGAGCAGTACTTC; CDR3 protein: CASSLELAGQEQYF
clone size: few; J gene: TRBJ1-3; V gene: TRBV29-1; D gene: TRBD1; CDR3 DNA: TGCAGCGTTTCGACAGGGGCTGGAAACACCATATATTTT; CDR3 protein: CSVSTGAGNTIYF
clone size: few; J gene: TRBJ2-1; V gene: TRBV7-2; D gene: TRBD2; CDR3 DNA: TGTGCCAGCAGCAACCGACTAGCGGGAGGCAATGAGCAGTTCTTC; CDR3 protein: CASSNRLAGGNEQFF
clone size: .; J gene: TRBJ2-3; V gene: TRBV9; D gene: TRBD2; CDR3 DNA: TGTGCCAGCAGCGTAGCCTCGGGACTAGCGGGAGAGTGGGGCACAGATACGCAGTATTTT; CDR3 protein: CASSVASGLAGEWGTDTQYF
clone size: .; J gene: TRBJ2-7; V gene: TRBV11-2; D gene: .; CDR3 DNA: TGTGCCAGCAGCTTCTTAGAAAACAGGGCCTACGAGCAGTACTTC; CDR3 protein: CASSFLENRAYEQYF
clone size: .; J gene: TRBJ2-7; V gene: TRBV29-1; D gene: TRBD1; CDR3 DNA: TGCAGCGCCACGGGACAGACCTACGAGCAGTACTTC; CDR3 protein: CSATGQTYEQYF
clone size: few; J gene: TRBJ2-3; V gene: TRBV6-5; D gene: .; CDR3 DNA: TGTGCCAGCAGCCGGGACACACTTAGCACAGATACGCAGTATTTT; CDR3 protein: CASSRDTLSTDTQYF
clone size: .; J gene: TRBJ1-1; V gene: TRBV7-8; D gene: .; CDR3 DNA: TGTGCCAGCAGCTTACAGGCAGGCGCGGGGAACACTGAAGCTTTCTTT; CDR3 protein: CASSLQAGAGNTEAFF
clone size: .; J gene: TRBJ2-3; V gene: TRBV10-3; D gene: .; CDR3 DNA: TGTGCCATCAGGCCGGGACTTCGTACAGATACGCAGTATTTT; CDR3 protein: CAIRPGLRTDTQYF
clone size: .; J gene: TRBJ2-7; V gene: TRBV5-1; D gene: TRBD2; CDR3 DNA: TGCGCCAGCAGCCCCGGCGGGGGATACGAGCAGTACTTC; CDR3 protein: CASSPGGGYEQYF
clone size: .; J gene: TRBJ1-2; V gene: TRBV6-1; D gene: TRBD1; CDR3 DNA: TGTGCCAGCAGCCGCAGGACAGGGGGCAACTATGGCTACACCTTC; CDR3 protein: CASSRRTGGNYGYTF
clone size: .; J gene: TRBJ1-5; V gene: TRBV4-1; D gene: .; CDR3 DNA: TGCGCCAGCAGCCAAGATAGGAGCACACTAAGCCAGCCCCAGCATTTT; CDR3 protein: CASSQDRSTLSQPQHF
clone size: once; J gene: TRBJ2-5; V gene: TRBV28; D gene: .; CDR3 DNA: TGTGCCAGCAGTTTCCAGGGTAGGGGGCAAGAGACCCAGTACTTC; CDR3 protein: CASSFQGRGQETQYF
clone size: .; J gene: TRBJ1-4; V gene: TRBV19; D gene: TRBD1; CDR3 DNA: TGTGCCAGTAGCCGAGGACGTCGGGGGACAGCTAATGAAAAACTGTTTTTT; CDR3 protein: CASSRGRRGTANEKLFF
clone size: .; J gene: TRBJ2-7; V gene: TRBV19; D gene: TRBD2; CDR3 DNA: TGTGCCAGCAGTAAGGAGCGAAGGCTAGCGGGACTATACGAGCAGTACTTC; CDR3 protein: CASSKERRLAGLYEQYF
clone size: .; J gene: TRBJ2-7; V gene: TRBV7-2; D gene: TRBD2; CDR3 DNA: TGTGCCAGCAGCTCGCGCGGCGGGGGGCCCTACGAGCAGTACTTC; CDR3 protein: CASSSRGGGPYEQYF
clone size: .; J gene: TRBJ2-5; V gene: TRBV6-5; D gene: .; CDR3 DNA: TGTGCCAGCAGTTCCCTAGGCAGCGAGGGAAAAGAGACCCAGTACTTC; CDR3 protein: CASSSLGSEGKETQYF
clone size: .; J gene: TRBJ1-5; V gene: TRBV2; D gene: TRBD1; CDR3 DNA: TGTGCCAGCAGCTACAGGGGCGACAATCAGCCCCAGCATTTT; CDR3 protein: CASSYRGDNQPQHF
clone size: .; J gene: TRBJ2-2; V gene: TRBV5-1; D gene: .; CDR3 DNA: TGCGCCAGCAGCTTGTCAGGGGCCACGGGAACCGGGGAGCTGTTTTTT; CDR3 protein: CASSLSGATGTGELFF
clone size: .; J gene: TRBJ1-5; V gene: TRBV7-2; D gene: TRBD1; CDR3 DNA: TGTGCCAGCAGGGGGACAGGGGAATATCAGCCCCAGCATTTT; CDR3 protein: CASRGTGEYQPQHF